This record concerns one TCR beta chain sequence. It lacks a known antigen. Base-call qualities are not available, and no considerably larger clone is one nucleotide away. The data stem from a study of T cell responses to AZD1222 COVID-19 vaccine (dated by TCRdb to the early 2020s). For the study in its entirety: AZD1222 recipients whose second dose came at about 4 weeks and those whose second dose came at about 12 weeks were combined into one group, since spike-specific TCR depth and breadth did not differ between the two schedules. Trial participants were enrolled by age into 18-55, 56-69 and 70-plus year subgroups, with about 150, 28 and 57 TCR-sequenced participants respectively. A total of about 240 trial participants underwent TCR sequencing, of whom around 200 received two doses of AZD1222 and approximately 25 received two doses of the MenACWY control vaccine.

The research as a whole found: The vaccine-associated CD4 TCRs covered the entire spike protein, and the dominant responses fell in regions 160-218 and 743-854. Participants were mostly white British and included more females than males, and it was suggested by the authors that clonal diversity may have been underestimated. After two AZD1222 doses, both the breadth and the depth of spike-specific TCRs were significantly higher than at day 0 and than in MenACWY recipients. Reportedly, close to half of the unique spike-specific TCRs recognized epitopes lying outside the regions that are mutated in the B.1.351 and B.1.1.7 variants. No day 14 peak-response samples were available, so repertoires were characterized only after the peak T cell response. Only five or six AZD1222 recipients were SARS-CoV-2 seropositive at baseline, limiting conclusions about previously exposed vaccinees. In the small 56-69-year group, the increase in depth fell short of significance, most likely because of low power.

The time point label of this sample denotes: baseline before first vaccination. Samples from vaccinated people were obtained from the UK trials COV001 and COV002, which included a single-blind randomized controlled phase 2/3 trial of AZD1222 (ChAdOx1 nCoV-19) in healthy adults. For TCRbeta chain sequencing, PBMC samples from trial participants were taken at day 0 and at day 28 after the second dose. The CDR3 regions of human TCRbeta chains were subjected to immunosequencing. Turning to the authors' computational methods: Repertoire TCRs were matched against a reference library of SARS-CoV-2-specific TCRs generated with the MIRA antigen-specificity platform. Breadth was defined as the fraction of unique TCRs that were SARS-CoV-2-associated. Depth was defined as the fraction of total T cells that were SARS-CoV-2-associated. Using the MIRA data, each spike-specific TCR was mapped to the spike region that the TCR reacts to and placed in a CD4 or CD8 class. Log10-transformed breadth and depth values were compared by one-way ANOVA with Sidak's multiple comparisons tests. Drawn from immuneACCESS, this table holds only the in-frame rearrangements with V and J called that TCRdb kept. Clones are partly lost; checked studies trace under half to an unresolved V gene and leave the rest unexplained. That table gives V, J and clone size, and the DNA gave D and trimming. For this sample the table gives about 120,000 clones, of which about nine tenths were detected only once. The ten most abundant clones make up over 3.5% of the sample.

V loses 7 bases at its end and J loses 4 bases; junction bases beyond the gene matches: 5. Inclusive of the bounding cysteine and phenylalanine, the CDR3 is 14 residues long. Just the 42-base CDR3 DNA is kept, in frame starting at base 1. Per the germline V gene, MDHEN is the CDR1 and SYDVKM is the CDR2. The rearrangement joined TRBV28 to TRBJ1-1; TRBD1 agrees with 11 junctional bases. The sample consisted of peripheral blood, taken on day 0 of AZD1222 vaccination. This clonotype originated in an adult in good health. The bases are TGTGCCAGCACGTGGGACAGGGGGACCACTGAAGCTTTCTTT. It encodes CASTWDRGTTEAFF.